A single sample is the source of the 9 T cell receptor beta chains below, sequenced in a study of T cell responses to AZD1222 COVID-19 vaccine. Clones were sequenced by immunoSEQ multiplex PCR, and TCRdb holds only the in-frame ones, with some missing. The sample comprises about 200,000 clones, approximately 93% of which are singletons, and around 1% rests with the top ten. This specimen was peripheral blood, taken 28 days after the second AZD1222 dose. The receptors originated from an adult who received the AZD1222 COVID-19 vaccine.

V and J are TRBV18 and TRBJ1-1; no definite D call. V was trimmed by 3 bases and J by 2 bases, leaving 10 bases between them. Germline V gene lookup returns CDR1 KGHSH and CDR2 LQKENI. The CDR3 length is 14 residues. The CDR3 DNA reads as TGTGCCAGCTCACCTAATGAAGTTAACACTGAAGCTTTCTTT. As protein: CASSPNEVNTEAFF.

This chain connects TRBV28 to TRBJ1-2; tentative D call: TRBD1 (5 bases). The CDR3 is 15 amino acids. V gave up 6 bases and J gave up 2 bases, with 16 bases separating them. Germline V gives CDR1 MDHEN, CDR2 SYDVKM. The CDR3, as DNA: TGTGCCAGCAGACCGATTGACAGTATCAACTATGGCTACACCTTC. It encodes CASRPIDSINYGYTF.

This rearrangement joins TRBV7-9 to TRBJ1-3; D call uncertain. The CDR3 runs to 16 residues. The V and J ends lost 4 bases and 0 bases respectively, with 13 bases between them. Germline-derived CDR1 and CDR2 are SEHNR and FQNEAQ (reference sequence). CDR3: CASSSPLRVSGNTIYF. The DNA for the CDR3 is TGTGCCAGCAGCTCCCCCCTGCGGGTCTCTGGAAACACCATATATTTT.

This sequence joins TRBV6-5 and TRBJ1-1, with TRBD1 matching 8 bases. The CDR3 is 14 residues long. CDR1 is MNHEY and CDR2 is SVGAGI in the germline V gene. The J segment lost 2 bases and the V segment lost 7 bases, leaving 6 bases of the junction unmatched. CDR3 nucleotides: TGTGCCAGCATCCGACAGGGGATTAACACTGAAGCTTTCTTT. It encodes CASIRQGINTEAFF.

The rearrangement uses TRBV7-7 and TRBJ1-5; D ambiguous. CDR3 length equals 11 residues. Trimming shortened V by 1 base and J by 5 bases, and 0 bases separated the two germline ends. From germline, CDR1 is SSHAT and CDR2 FNYEAQ (reference sequence). The CDR3 DNA is TGTGCCAGCAGCTTAGATCAGCCCCAGCATTTT. Its protein product is CASSLDQPQHF.

This rearrangement joins TRBV3-1 (or the pseudogene TRBV3-2) to TRBJ2-7, with 7 nucleotides matching TRBD1. J was trimmed by 0 bases and V by 1 base; bases with no gene match: 3. Germline values: CDR1 LGHDT, CDR2 YNNKEL (reference sequence). The CDR3 runs to 15 residues. The CDR3 region has the DNA TGTGCCAGCAGCCAAGCCGGGACAGCCTCCTACGAGCAGTACTTC. This gives the protein CASSQAGTASYEQYF.

This clone was detected once. The chain recombines TRBV3-1 (or the pseudogene TRBV3-2) with TRBJ1-2; D remains ambiguous. The CDR3 sequence is 16 residues long. V lost 1 base to trimming and J lost 8 bases, with 20 bases between them. Germline V gene lookup returns CDR1 LGHDT and CDR2 YNNKEL (reference sequence). In nucleotides, the CDR3 is TGTGCCAGCAGCCAAGTCGGGATCGAGGGCCCGAGGGGCTACACCTTC. Translated, it gives CASSQVGIEGPRGYTF.

Concerning this clone: Additional DNA sequences in this sample encode the identical CDR3. This rearrangement joins TRBV6-5 to TRBJ1-2; possibly TRBD1 for D (5 bases). Germline assignment: CDR1 MNHEY and CDR2 SVGAGI. This CDR3 region has 12 residues. V was cut by 3 bases and J by 8 bases, with 10 bases left in between. Here the CDR3 reads CASSYRGRGYTF. The DNA of the CDR3 is TGTGCCAGCAGTTATAGGGGCCGGGGCTACACCTTC.

This sequence joins TRBV11-3 and TRBJ2-5; 7 bases are a match to TRBD2. This CDR3 region has 12 residues. With V trimmed by 5 bases and J by 4 bases, 1 base remained unmatched. Germline V gene lookup returns CDR1 SGHNT and CDR2 YENEEA. CDR3 in amino acids: CASSERGETQYF. Written as DNA, the CDR3 is TGTGCCAGCAGCGAGCGGGGAGAGACCCAGTACTTC. Full variable domain (missing parts from reference TRBV11-3 and TRBJ2-5): EAGVVQSPRYKIIEKKQPVAFWCNPISGHNTLYWYLQNLGQGPELLIRYENEEAVDDSQLPKDRFSAERLKGVDSTLKIQPAELGDSAVYLCASSERGETQYFGPGTRLLVL.